This T cell receptor beta chain originates from a study of blood T cell repertoires in COVID-19. Study background: The cDNA or gDNA used as material had been derived from T cells, B-cell-depleted T cells, or PBMCs.

Source study methods: Estimation of nucleated cell counts relied on the amplification of reference gene primers. The data were produced by immunoSEQ multiplex PCR, yet TCRdb's version contains in-frame clones alone and is incomplete. For V, J and clone size, that table is used; D and trimming come from the DNA. The data show 200,000 to 250,000 clones, more than 70% seen once. CDR3 size: 12 residues. V lost 7 bases and J 5 bases, leaving 9 bases between the germline ends. CDR1 and CDR2 (germline): SNHLY, FYNNEI. This TCR was recovered from a man over 45 with active or convalescent COVID-19. The chain employs TRBV2 and TRBJ2-1; D unresolved. Sequencing was carried out using peripheral blood. CDR3 loop: CASNSANNEQFF. The DNA of the CDR3 is TGTGCCAGCAACAGTGCAAACAATGAGCAGTTCTTC.